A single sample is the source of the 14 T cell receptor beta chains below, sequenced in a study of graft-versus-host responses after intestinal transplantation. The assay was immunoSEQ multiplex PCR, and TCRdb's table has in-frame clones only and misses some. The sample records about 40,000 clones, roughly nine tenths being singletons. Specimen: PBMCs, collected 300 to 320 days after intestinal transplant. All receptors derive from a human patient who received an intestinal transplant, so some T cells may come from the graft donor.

The CDR3 DNA sequence: TGTGCCAGCAGTGACGGGGGAGGGGGGTACAATGAGCAGTTCTTC. Protein sequence: CASSDGGGGYNEQFF. V is TRBV28 and J is TRBJ2-1; D might be TRBD2 (7 bases). CDR1 is MDHEN and CDR2 is SYDVKM in the germline V gene. With 5 bases removed from V and 4 bases from J, the gap between germline ends came to 15 bases. CDR3 length equals 15 residues.

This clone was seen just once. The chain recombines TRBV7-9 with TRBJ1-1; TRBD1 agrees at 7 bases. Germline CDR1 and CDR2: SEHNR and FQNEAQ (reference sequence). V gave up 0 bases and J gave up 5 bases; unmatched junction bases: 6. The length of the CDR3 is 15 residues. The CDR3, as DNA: TGTGCCAGCAGCTTAGCCCAGGGGGGAATAACTGAAGCTTTCTTT. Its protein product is CASSLAQGGITEAFF. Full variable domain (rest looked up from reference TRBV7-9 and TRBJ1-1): DTGVSQNPRHKITKRGQNVTFRCDPISEHNRLYWYRQTLGQGPEFLTYFQNEAQLEKSRLLSDRFSAERPKGSFSTLEIQRTEQGDSAMYLCASSLAQGGITEAFFGQGTRLTVV.

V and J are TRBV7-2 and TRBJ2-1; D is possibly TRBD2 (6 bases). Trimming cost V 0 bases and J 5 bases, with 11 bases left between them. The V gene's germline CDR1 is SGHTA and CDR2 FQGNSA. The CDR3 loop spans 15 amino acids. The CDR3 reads CASSLAGGRDNEQFF. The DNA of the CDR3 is TGTGCCAGCAGCTTAGCGGGAGGAAGGGACAATGAGCAGTTCTTC.

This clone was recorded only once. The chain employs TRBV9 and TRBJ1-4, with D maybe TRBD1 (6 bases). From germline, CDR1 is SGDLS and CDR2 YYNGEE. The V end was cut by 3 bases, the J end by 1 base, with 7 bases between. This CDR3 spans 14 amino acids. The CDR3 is CASSGGGTNEKLFF. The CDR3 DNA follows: TGTGCCAGCAGCGGAGGGGGAACTAATGAAAAACTGTTTTTT.

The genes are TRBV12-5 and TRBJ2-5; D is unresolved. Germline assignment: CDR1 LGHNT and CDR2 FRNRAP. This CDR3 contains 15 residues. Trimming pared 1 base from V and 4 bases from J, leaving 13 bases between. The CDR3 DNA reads TGTGCTAGTGGTTTGGATAACAAGGGTCGAGAGACCCAGTACTTC. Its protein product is CASGLDNKGRETQYF.

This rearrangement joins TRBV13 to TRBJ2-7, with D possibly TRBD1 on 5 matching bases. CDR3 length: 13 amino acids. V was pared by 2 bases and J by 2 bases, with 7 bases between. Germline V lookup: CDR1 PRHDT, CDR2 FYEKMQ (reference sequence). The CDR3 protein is CASSLTRAYEQYF. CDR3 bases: TGTGCCAGCAGCTTAACCAGGGCCTACGAGCAGTACTTC.

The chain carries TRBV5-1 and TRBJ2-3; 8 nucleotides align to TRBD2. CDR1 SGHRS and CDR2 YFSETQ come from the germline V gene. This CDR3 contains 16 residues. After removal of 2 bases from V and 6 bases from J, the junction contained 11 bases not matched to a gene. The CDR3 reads CASSFGGLASRDTQYF. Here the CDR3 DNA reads TGCGCCAGCAGCTTTGGTGGACTAGCAAGTAGGGATACGCAGTATTTT.

The CDR3 reads CASSLRDRAFGPQHF. Written as DNA, the CDR3 is TGTGCCAGCAGTCTCCGGGACAGGGCTTTTGGGCCCCAGCATTTT. The genes are TRBV28 and TRBJ1-5, with TRBD1 matching 9 bases. The CDR3 loop spans 15 amino acids. The V and J ends lost 5 bases and 9 bases, in that order; junction bases with no gene match: 11. The germline V gene has CDR1 MDHEN and CDR2 SYDVKM.

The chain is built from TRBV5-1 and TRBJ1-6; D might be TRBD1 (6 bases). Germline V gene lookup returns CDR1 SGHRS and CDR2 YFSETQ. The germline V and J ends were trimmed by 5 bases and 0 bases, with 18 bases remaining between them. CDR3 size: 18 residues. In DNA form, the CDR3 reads TGCGCCAGCAGACTCAAGGACAGTCCGAGCTCCTATAATTCACCCCTCCACTTT. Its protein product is CASRLKDSPSSYNSPLHF.

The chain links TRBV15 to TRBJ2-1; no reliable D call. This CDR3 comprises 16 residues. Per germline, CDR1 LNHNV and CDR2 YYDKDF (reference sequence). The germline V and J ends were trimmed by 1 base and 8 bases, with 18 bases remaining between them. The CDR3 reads CATSRVDALISDEQFF. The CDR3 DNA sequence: TGTGCCACCAGCAGAGTGGACGCCTTGATTTCTGATGAGCAGTTCTTC.

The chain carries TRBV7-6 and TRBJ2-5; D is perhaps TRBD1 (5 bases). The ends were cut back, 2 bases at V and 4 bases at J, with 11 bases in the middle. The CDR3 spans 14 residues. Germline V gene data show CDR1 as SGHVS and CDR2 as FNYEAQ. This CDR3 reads CASSLRGRRETQYF. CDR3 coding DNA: TGTGCCAGCAGCTTAAGGGGCAGGAGAGAGACCCAGTACTTC.

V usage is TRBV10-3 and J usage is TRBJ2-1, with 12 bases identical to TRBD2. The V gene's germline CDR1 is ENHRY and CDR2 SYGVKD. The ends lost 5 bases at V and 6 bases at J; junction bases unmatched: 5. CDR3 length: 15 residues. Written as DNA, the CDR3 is TGTGCCATCAGTCCACTAGCGGGAGGCAGCAATGAGCAGTTCTTC. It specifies CAISPLAGGSNEQFF.

The chain's CDR3 is CASSLGRNTIYF. The CDR3 coding sequence is TGTGCCAGCAGTTTGGGTAGAAACACCATATATTTT. The chain employs TRBV28 and TRBJ1-3; D is unclear. The CDR3 loop spans 12 amino acids. Looked up from germline, CDR1 is MDHEN and CDR2 is SYDVKM. Trimming shortened V by 3 bases and J by 5 bases, and 5 bases separated the two germline ends.

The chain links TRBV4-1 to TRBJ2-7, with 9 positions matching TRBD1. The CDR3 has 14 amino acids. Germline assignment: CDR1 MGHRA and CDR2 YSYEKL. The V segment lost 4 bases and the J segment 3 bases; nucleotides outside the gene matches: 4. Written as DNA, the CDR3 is TGCGCCAGCAGCCGACCGGGACAGGGCTACGAGCAGTACTTC. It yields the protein CASSRPGQGYEQYF.